This T cell receptor beta chain was sequenced during a study of T cell changes during pregnancy in multiple sclerosis. Sequencing used immunoSEQ multiplex PCR; TCRdb keeps in-frame clones, though not all of them. The table lists 22,000 or so clones, 85% to 95% of them singletons, with less than 7.5% in the top ten. Germline-derived CDR1 and CDR2 are LNHNV and YYDKDF (reference sequence). Trimming cost V 8 bases and J 2 bases; bases outside gene matches: 18. This CDR3 is 18 amino acids long. The receptor was derived from a female donor with multiple sclerosis, enrolled in a pregnancy study. The chain carries TRBV15 and TRBJ2-4, with 7 positions matching TRBD2. This sample comprised CD8+ T cells from peripheral blood mononuclear cells, obtained in the third trimester of pregnancy. The DNA for the CDR3 is TGTGCCACCCAAATCTCCAGGGTGATGGGAGGGACCAAAAACATTCAGTACTTC. As protein: CATQISRVMGGTKNIQYF. Looking up the rest from reference TRBV15 and TRBJ2-4 gives the full variable domain: DAMVIQNPRYQVTQFGKPVTLSCSQTLNHNVMYWYQQKSSQAPKLLFHYYDKDFNNEADTPDNFQSRRPNTSFCFLDIRSPGLGDTAMYLCATQISRVMGGTKNIQYFGAGTRLSVL.